A single T cell receptor (beta chain) is shown here with its context. Its antigen is not known. PCR involved 60 Vbeta and 13 Jbeta primers. Repertoires were generated with immunoSEQ multiplex PCR, while TCRdb's copy carries only in-frame clones and drops some. The profile shows some 70,000 clones, roughly 76% of them singletons. The germline CDR1 and CDR2 sequences are MGHRA and YSYEKL. V gave up 1 base and J gave up 0 bases, with 3 bases separating them. CDR3 length equals 13 residues. The data are from a study of cytomegalovirus exposure and HLA in healthy donors. For the study at large: Of about 400 genotyped donors, about 81% clustered with self-reported Caucasian donors. The study, taken as a whole, reports: TRBV6-2, TRBV6-3 and some other V segments were excluded as indistinguishable.

Sample: PBMCs. The TCR originated in a man younger than 30 in good health and CMV-seronegative. J is TRBJ1-2 and V is TRBV4-1, with D uncertain. CDR3 residues: CASSQGANYGYTF. Written as DNA, the CDR3 is TGCGCCAGCAGCCAAGGAGCTAACTATGGCTACACCTTC.